This T cell receptor (beta chain) derives from a study of blood T cells in healthy people across ages. Primers used in a second PCR of about 6 to 11 cycles were a sample-barcoded 5' primer and a J-beta primer mix. MiXCR, applied by TCRdb to the 5' RACE reads, yields one record per CDR3 protein. The repertoire consists of 1.6 million or so distinct CDR3 sequences, with 34% occurring once and the leading ten covering around 10%. This clonotype was found a few times. Trimming took off 4 bases at V and 6 bases at J, with 10 bases between the two ends. The CDR3 covers 13 residues. Per the germline V gene, CDR1 is SGHRS and CDR2 is YFSETQ.

This TCR was sampled from a woman in her 30s in good health. What was sequenced was blood. The chain combines TRBV5-1 with TRBJ2-2; D not resolved. In DNA form, the CDR3 reads TGCGCCAGCAGCGTAGTATTCGCCGGGGAGCTGTTTTTT. As protein: CASSVVFAGELFF. The variable domain in full, with the rest retrieved from reference TRBV5-1 and TRBJ2-2, is KAGVTQTPRYLIKTRGQQVTLSCSPISGHRSVSWYQQTPGQGLQFLFEYFSETQRNKGNFPGRFSGRQFSNSRSEMNVSTLELGDSALYLCASSVVFAGELFFGEGSRLTVL.